These T cell receptor beta chains were read from a single sample in a study of CD8 T cells in ankylosing spondylitis. Each CDR3 protein is one row after TCRdb ran MiXCR on the 5' RACE reads. The sample includes just over 350,000 distinct CDR3 sequences, roughly 22% of them seen just once. The sample comprised blood, either unsorted or a sorted T cell fraction (not recorded which). Receptors were obtained from a male donor with ankylosing spondylitis or in good health (not recorded which). Each CDR3 is given with its conserved first and last residue. D genes are given only for firm matches. Some rows have no size entry. The others give once, few or many, or a class for an expanded clone.

d_call,v_call,clone_size,j_call,cdr3_aa,cdr3_nt
NA,TRBV29-1,few,TRBJ2-2,CSVDNRDTGELFF,TGCAGCGTTGATAACCGAGACACCGGGGAGCTGTTTTTT
TRBD1,TRBV7-9,few,TRBJ2-7,CASSSPGTVHEQYF,TGTGCCAGCAGCTCCCCCGGGACAGTCCACGAGCAGTACTTC
NA,TRBV4-1,few,TRBJ2-7,CASSQAGGFPYEQYF,TGCGCCAGCAGCCAAGCTGGGGGATTCCCCTACGAGCAGTACTTC
NA,TRBV20-1,few,TRBJ2-3,CSARDPSPASSTDTQYF,TGCAGTGCTAGAGATCCCTCCCCGGCCTCAAGCACAGATACGCAGTATTTT
NA,TRBV20-1,NA,TRBJ2-7,CSARSPASYEQYF,TGCAGTGCTAGATCGCCGGCCTCCTACGAGCAGTACTTC
NA,TRBV20-1,few,TRBJ2-1,CSAFQEGEQFF,TGCAGTGCATTCCAGGAAGGTGAGCAGTTCTTC
NA,TRBV10-3,few,TRBJ2-1,CAISEPRAGDEQFF,TGTGCCATCAGTGAGCCTCGGGCGGGCGATGAGCAGTTCTTC
NA,TRBV2,many,TRBJ1-5,CASSEAGDNQPQHF,TGTGCCAGCAGTGAAGCCGGAGACAATCAGCCCCAGCATTTT
NA,TRBV9,few,TRBJ2-7,CASSVSLNYEQYF,TGTGCCAGCAGCGTATCTCTGAACTACGAGCAGTACTTC
NA,TRBV3-1,NA,TRBJ2-7,CASSRGLSSSYEQYF,TGTGCCAGCAGCCGGGGACTTTCCTCCTCCTACGAGCAGTACTTC
NA,TRBV3-1,NA,TRBJ2-5,CASSQREETQYF,TGTGCCAGCAGCCAAAGAGAAGAGACCCAGTACTTC
TRBD2,TRBV3-1,NA,TRBJ2-1,CASSQGVGLAGGNEQFF,TGTGCCAGCAGCCAAGGCGTCGGACTAGCGGGGGGGAATGAGCAGTTCTTC
TRBD1,TRBV5-6,NA,TRBJ1-1,CASSFGTGSEAFF,TGTGCCAGCAGCTTTGGGACAGGGTCTGAAGCTTTCTTT
NA,TRBV4-1,NA,TRBJ2-1,CASSQDREQFF,TGCGCCAGCAGCCAAGACAGGGAGCAGTTCTTC
NA,TRBV12-3/TRBV12-4,NA,TRBJ1-3,CASSLRRLSSGNTIYF,TGTGCCAGCAGTTTACGTCGCTTGAGCTCTGGAAACACCATATATTTT
NA,TRBV10-3,few,TRBJ1-2,CAISESGPAAYGYTF,TGTGCCATCAGTGAGTCCGGTCCCGCCGCTTATGGCTACACCTTC
NA,TRBV3-1,NA,TRBJ2-3,CASSGLTDTQYF,TGTGCCAGCAGCGGTCTTACAGATACGCAGTATTTT
TRBD2,TRBV5-1,many,TRBJ2-1,CASSPEGLAVISYNEQFF,TGCGCCAGCAGCCCCGAGGGACTAGCGGTCATCTCCTACAATGAGCAGTTCTTC
NA,TRBV29-1,many,TRBJ2-3,CSVEGASSTDTQYF,TGCAGCGTTGAAGGAGCGTCGTCCACAGATACGCAGTATTTT
TRBD2,TRBV6-1,many,TRBJ2-5,CASSELAGGPQETQYF,TGTGCCAGCAGTGAGCTAGCGGGGGGGCCGCAAGAGACCCAGTACTTC
NA,TRBV2,once,TRBJ2-1,CASSRTDYNEQFF,TGTGCCAGCAGCCGGACTGACTACAATGAGCAGTTCTTC
TRBD1,TRBV5-6,few,TRBJ2-1,CASSPRTGFYDEQFF,TGTGCCAGCAGCCCGCGGACAGGGTTTTACGATGAGCAGTTCTTC
NA,TRBV19,NA,TRBJ2-1,CASSIGSFYNEQFF,TGTGCCAGTAGTATAGGGAGTTTCTACAATGAGCAGTTCTTC
NA,TRBV4-1,NA,TRBJ2-1,CASSQDWIFNEQFF,TGCGCCAGCAGCCAAGACTGGATCTTCAATGAGCAGTTCTTC
TRBD2,TRBV20-1,many,TRBJ2-2,CSARDLPRRGDTGELFF,TGCAGTGCTAGAGATTTGCCCCGGCGGGGGGACACCGGGGAGCTGTTTTTT
NA,TRBV30,NA,TRBJ2-7,CAWSDLSYEQYF,TGTGCCTGGAGTGACCTCTCCTACGAGCAGTACTTC
NA,TRBV5-6,NA,TRBJ2-5,CASSFGQPQETQYF,TGTGCCAGCAGCTTCGGACAGCCCCAAGAGACCCAGTACTTC
NA,TRBV5-1,NA,TRBJ1-1,CASSRIRDQNTEAFF,TGCGCCAGCAGCCGTATCCGGGATCAGAACACTGAAGCTTTCTTT
TRBD2,TRBV10-3,once,TRBJ2-5,CAISESGAGQETQYF,TGTGCCATCAGTGAGTCAGGAGCGGGGCAAGAGACCCAGTACTTC
NA,TRBV29-1,NA,TRBJ2-3,CSASSNNRYTDTQYF,TGCAGCGCCTCATCGAATAACCGTTACACAGATACGCAGTATTTT
NA,TRBV10-3,NA,TRBJ2-7,CAISESTAIYEQYF,TGTGCCATCAGTGAGTCTACAGCAATCTACGAGCAGTACTTC
NA,TRBV6-1,few,TRBJ1-4,CASRPPGGEKLFF,TGTGCCAGCAGACCCCCCGGCGGCGAAAAACTGTTTTTT
NA,TRBV14,few,TRBJ2-1,CASSQGTGHEQFF,TGTGCCAGCAGCCAAGGCACCGGCCATGAGCAGTTCTTC
TRBD1,TRBV28,few,TRBJ2-7,CASVGTGAYEQYF,TGTGCCAGCGTGGGGACAGGGGCCTACGAGCAGTACTTC
NA,TRBV10-3,NA,TRBJ2-7,CASVSGGLNEQYF,TGTGCCAGCGTCTCCGGGGGCCTGAACGAGCAGTACTTC
NA,TRBV9,few,TRBJ2-1,CASSRGAYNEQFF,TGTGCCAGCAGCCGGGGGGCTTACAATGAGCAGTTCTTC
NA,TRBV12-3/TRBV12-4,few,TRBJ2-1,CASSLGAGTTYNEQFF,TGTGCCAGCAGTTTAGGGGCAGGGACCACCTACAATGAGCAGTTCTTC
TRBD1,TRBV24-1,few,TRBJ1-5,CATSTGDLNQPQHF,TGTGCCACCAGTACAGGGGACCTCAATCAGCCCCAGCATTTT
TRBD1,TRBV9,few,TRBJ2-7,CASSVAPDRETYEQYF,TGTGCCAGCAGCGTAGCCCCGGACAGGGAAACCTACGAGCAGTACTTC
NA,TRBV11-2,NA,TRBJ2-1,CASSQPTGRAVNEQFF,TGTGCCAGCAGCCAACCCACGGGTCGAGCAGTCAATGAGCAGTTCTTC
NA,TRBV19,few,TRBJ2-7,CASSIRAEIPYEQYF,TGTGCCAGTAGTATAAGGGCAGAAATCCCCTACGAGCAGTACTTC
NA,TRBV20-1,few,TRBJ2-7,CSARGQGWYEQYF,TGCAGTGCTAGAGGTCAGGGGTGGTACGAGCAGTACTTC
NA,TRBV7-6,NA,TRBJ1-4,CASSSGTTNEKLFF,TGTGCCAGCAGTTCCGGGACAACTAATGAAAAACTGTTTTTT
NA,TRBV10-3,NA,TRBJ1-5,CAIRDTGNQPQHF,TGTGCCATCAGAGACACCGGCAATCAGCCCCAGCATTTT
TRBD2,TRBV3-1,NA,TRBJ2-2,CASSQDWGGDTGELFF,TGTGCCAGCAGCCAAGATTGGGGGGGTGATACCGGGGAGCTGTTTTTT
TRBD2,TRBV20-1,NA,TRBJ2-5,CSADDWRGGEGETQYF,TGCAGTGCCGACGACTGGCGCGGGGGTGAGGGGGAGACCCAGTACTTC
NA,TRBV4-1,few,TRBJ2-2,CASSQSAGELFF,TGCGCCAGCAGCCAATCAGCCGGGGAGCTGTTTTTT